Listed below are T cell receptor beta chains from one sample, sequenced in a study of CD8+CD57+ T cells in acquired aplastic anemia. One entry per CDR3 protein, called by TCRdb with MiXCR from the reads. Of under 350,000 distinct CDR3 sequences in the sample, around three fifths were seen once. Sequenced input: sorted CD4+, CD8+, or CD8+CD57+ T cells (not recorded which) from PBMCs. The receptors come from a human donor with severe aplastic anemia or a healthy control (not recorded which). Each CDR3 is given with its conserved first and last residue. The D gene is left open where the match is weak. Expanded clones are given a class, and other clones once, few, many or no size at all.

NA,TRBJ2-7,NA,TRBV7-3,16,CASSEGFLGSSYEQYF,TGTGCCAGCAGTGAAGGTTTTTTAGGGAGCTCCTACGAGCAGTACTTC
TRBD1,TRBJ1-2,NA,TRBV7-8,15,CASRGGQGPNYGYTF,TGTGCCAGCAGGGGGGGACAGGGACCTAACTATGGCTACACCTTC
NA,TRBJ2-7,many,TRBV5-1,14,CASSLSGSSYEQYF,TGCGCCAGCAGCTTGTCGGGGTCCTCCTACGAGCAGTACTTC
TRBD1,TRBJ2-7,NA,TRBV19,14,CASSIGTGVYEQYF,TGTGCCAGTAGTATCGGGACAGGGGTCTACGAGCAGTACTTC
NA,TRBJ2-3,many,TRBV6-5,14,CASSPGSFSDTQYF,TGTGCCAGCAGTCCCGGGAGCTTTTCAGATACGCAGTATTTT
NA,TRBJ1-2,many,TRBV28,12,CASYAWSGGYTF,TGTGCCAGCTACGCATGGTCGGGCGGCTACACCTTC
NA,TRBJ1-2,NA,TRBV7-2,15,CASSPGIPDYGGYTF,TGTGCCAGCAGCCCGGGAATTCCCGACTATGGTGGCTACACCTTC
NA,TRBJ2-2,few,TRBV2,15,CASSVGQGGTGELFF,TGTGCCAGCAGTGTCGGGCAGGGGGGGACCGGGGAGCTGTTTTTT
NA,TRBJ2-7,few,TRBV4-2,15,CASSQEGQRGGEQYF,TGTGCCAGCAGCCAAGAGGGACAGAGGGGGGGCGAGCAGTACTTC
NA,TRBJ1-1,NA,TRBV9,15,CASSVRTGPNTEAFF,TGTGCCAGCAGCGTAAGAACGGGGCCGAACACTGAAGCTTTCTTT
TRBD1,TRBJ2-7,many,TRBV19,16,CASSILGQVGNYEQYF,TGTGCCAGTAGTATTCTAGGACAGGTTGGAAACTACGAGCAGTACTTC
NA,TRBJ1-2,many,TRBV5-1,15,CASSPTMTRIHGYTF,TGCGCCAGCAGCCCGACCATGACCAGAATCCATGGCTACACCTTC
TRBD2,TRBJ2-1,few,TRBV20-1,15,CSVRELAGAYNEQFF,TGCAGTGTTCGGGAGCTCGCGGGAGCCTACAATGAGCAGTTCTTC
NA,TRBJ1-2,many,TRBV27,16,CASRTPTGVGGGGYTF,TGTGCCAGCAGAACTCCTACGGGGGTCGGGGGTGGTGGCTACACCTTC
NA,TRBJ1-2,NA,TRBV5-1,12,CASAGSGYGYTF,TGCGCCAGCGCAGGGAGCGGCTATGGCTACACCTTC
NA,TRBJ2-2,NA,TRBV24-1,14,CATSAPLRTGELFF,TGTGCCACCAGTGCCCCTCTCAGGACCGGGGAGCTGTTTTTT
NA,TRBJ1-2,NA,TRBV9,13,CASSVARFYGYTF,TGTGCCAGCAGCGTAGCCAGGTTCTATGGCTACACCTTC
NA,TRBJ2-3,NA,TRBV18,12,CASKPGTDTQYF,TGTGCCAGCAAACCAGGCACAGATACGCAGTATTTT
NA,TRBJ1-5,many,TRBV3-1,13,CASSPRDNQPQHF,TGTGCCAGCAGCCCGAGGGACAATCAGCCCCAGCATTTT
NA,TRBJ1-2,few,TRBV9,11,CASSTYYGYTF,TGTGCCAGCAGCACATACTATGGCTACACCTTC
TRBD2,TRBJ2-5,many,TRBV29-1,12,CSVTSRAGAQYF,TGCAGCGTGACTAGCAGGGCCGGGGCCCAGTACTTC
TRBD2,TRBJ2-1,NA,TRBV20-1,15,CSASPPTSGPAEQFF,TGCAGTGCTAGTCCCCCTACTAGCGGACCTGCAGAGCAGTTCTTC
NA,TRBJ2-1,few,TRBV20-1,13,CSARWPAGNEQFF,TGCAGTGCCAGGTGGCCCGCGGGGAATGAGCAGTTCTTC
NA,TRBJ2-4,NA,TRBV6-5,13,CASTLPTSNIQYF,TGTGCCAGCACTCTCCCGACCAGTAACATTCAGTACTTC
TRBD1,TRBJ1-4,NA,TRBV2,15,CASTGKGAFREKLFF,TGTGCCAGCACGGGCAAGGGGGCGTTTCGTGAAAAACTGTTTTTT
NA,TRBJ2-2,many,TRBV5-8,16,CASSLAKGMHTGELFF,TGTGCCAGCAGCTTGGCCAAGGGAATGCACACCGGGGAGCTGTTTTTT
TRBD2,TRBJ2-1,many,TRBV11-2,14,CASRELAGGLEQFF,TGTGCCAGCAGAGAGCTAGCGGGGGGGCTTGAGCAGTTCTTC
NA,TRBJ2-3,many,TRBV29-1,12,CSVYLGTDTQYF,TGCAGCGTTTACCTGGGCACAGATACGCAGTATTTT
NA,TRBJ2-1,NA,TRBV7-4,16,CASSGGGGMAYNEQFF,TGTGCCAGCAGCGGAGGAGGGGGCATGGCCTACAATGAGCAGTTCTTC
NA,TRBJ1-5,few,TRBV29-1,10,CGVGDQPQHF,TGCGGAGTTGGGGATCAGCCCCAGCATTTT
NA,TRBJ2-5,many,TRBV9,13,CASSVDGVETQYF,TGTGCCAGCAGCGTAGACGGGGTGGAGACCCAGTACTTC
TRBD1,TRBJ1-6,many,TRBV20-1,14,CSARDRGLNSPLHF,TGCAGTGCTAGAGACAGGGGGCTTAATTCACCCCTCCACTTT
NA,TRBJ2-5,once,TRBV29-1,14,CSVEGRGRGETQYF,TGCAGCGTTGAAGGCCGGGGCCGCGGGGAGACCCAGTACTTC
TRBD1,TRBJ2-7,NA,TRBV20-1,13,CSARPGTVYEQYF,TGCAGTGCTAGGCCGGGGACAGTTTACGAGCAGTACTTC
TRBD2,TRBJ2-1,few,TRBV19,13,CASSMGGGGEQFF,TGTGCCAGTAGTATGGGTGGGGGGGGTGAGCAGTTCTTC
NA,TRBJ2-3,NA,TRBV7-9,13,CASSRRVGDTQYF,TGTGCCAGCAGCCGTAGGGTGGGAGATACGCAGTATTTT
NA,TRBJ1-3,NA,TRBV3-1,15,CASSQVPGQGNTIYF,TGTGCCAGCAGCCAAGTGCCAGGGCAAGGAAACACCATATATTTT
NA,TRBJ2-1,NA,TRBV10-3,14,CAISELSGNNEQFF,TGTGCCATCAGTGAGTTGTCAGGGAACAATGAGCAGTTCTTC
NA,TRBJ2-7,NA,TRBV10-3,13,CAISGDGDYEQYF,TGTGCCATCAGTGGAGACGGTGACTACGAGCAGTACTTC
NA,TRBJ2-5,many,TRBV30,13,CAWGTGGPETQYF,TGTGCCTGGGGTACCGGGGGTCCGGAGACCCAGTACTTC
NA,TRBJ2-5,NA,TRBV19,13,CASSIWGQETQYF,TGTGCCAGTAGTATTTGGGGCCAAGAGACCCAGTACTTC
NA,TRBJ2-3,NA,TRBV7-8,12,CASAGGTDTQYF,TGTGCCAGCGCCGGTGGTACAGATACGCAGTATTTT
TRBD1,TRBJ1-3,many,TRBV19,15,CASTQQGIAGNTIYF,TGTGCCAGTACCCAACAGGGGATCGCTGGAAACACCATATATTTT